This T cell receptor beta chain was sequenced for a study of CD8+CD57+ T cells in acquired aplastic anemia. Patients selected for sequencing had displayed CD8+CD57+ cell expansion by flow cytometry. The TCR beta profiling, which covered VDJ combination and CDR3 sequence, was carried out using genomic DNA as the template. TCRdb re-called the reads with MiXCR, one entry per CDR3 protein. The sample yields 89,000 or so distinct CDR3 sequences, roughly 70% seen once. There are 14 residues in the CDR3. Unmatched junction bases numbered 11, after V lost 7 bases and J lost 10 bases. CDR1 and CDR2 (germline): DFQATT, SNEGSKA (reference sequence).

This receptor was obtained from a human donor with aplastic anemia. This chain links TRBV20-1 with TRBJ1-6; TRBD1 agrees at 9 bases. The sequenced material came from sorted CD4+, CD8+, or CD8+CD57+ T cells (not recorded which) from PBMCs. The CDR3 DNA sequence: TGCAGTGTCTCACAGGGGGCGCCGGGATCACCCCTCCACTTT. Its protein product is CSVSQGAPGSPLHF.